What follows are 30 T cell receptor beta chains derived from one specimen sequenced in a study of T cell responses to AZD1222 COVID-19 vaccine. Only in-frame clones appear in the TCRdb table, and some are missing; sequencing was by immunoSEQ multiplex PCR. This table has under 150,000 clones, roughly 87% appearing once. The sequences come from peripheral blood, collected on day 0 of AZD1222 vaccination. The receptors shown here come from an adult in good health.

This clone was observed a few times. CDR3 nucleotides: TGTGCCAGCAGCTTCGGACTTACTCCACAAGAGACCCAGTACTTC. This codes for CASSFGLTPQETQYF. This rearrangement joins TRBV5-4 to TRBJ2-5; TRBD2 is a possible D gene (5 bases). V lost 2 bases to trimming and J lost 2 bases, with 13 bases between them. Germline CDR1 is SGHNT and CDR2 is YYREEE (reference sequence). The CDR3 has 15 residues.

This clone was seen just once. The chain links TRBV6-4 to TRBJ1-4; D unresolved. The CDR3 spans 13 residues. From germline, CDR1 is MRHNA and CDR2 SNTAGT. Trimming removed 4 bases at V and 8 bases at J, with 11 bases between. The CDR3 protein is CASSAWGGEKLFF. CDR3 sequence (DNA): TGTGCCAGCAGTGCGTGGGGAGGGGAAAAACTGTTTTTT.

The gene calls are TRBV11-2 and TRBJ1-5; D is uncertain. Germline CDR1 and CDR2: SGHAT and FQNNGV. This CDR3 contains 13 residues. The V and J ends lost 4 bases and 4 bases respectively, with 8 bases between them. This CDR3 is CASSSTRNQPQHF. DNA for the CDR3: TGTGCCAGCAGCTCCACAAGGAATCAGCCCCAGCATTTT.

The CDR3 sequence is CSVTGSDYGYTF. Written as DNA, the CDR3 is TGCAGCGTGACAGGTTCTGACTATGGCTACACCTTC. V gene TRBV29-1 combines with J gene TRBJ1-2, with D possibly matching TRBD1 (6 bases). The CDR3 sequence is 12 residues long. Germline V gives CDR1 SQVTM, CDR2 ANQGSEA. Trimming stripped 6 bases from V and 3 bases from J, with 11 bases between. The variable domain in full, completed from reference TRBV29-1 and TRBJ1-2, reads SAVISQKPSRDICQRGTSLTIQCQVDSQVTMMFWYRQQPGQSLTLIATANQGSEATYESGFVIDKFPISRPNLTFSTLTVSNMSPEDSSIYLCSVTGSDYGYTFGSGTRLTVV.

The chain couples TRBV14 to TRBJ1-2; 7 nucleotides agree with TRBD1. The germline CDR1 and CDR2 sequences are SGHDN and FVKESK. The CDR3 spans 15 residues. V was pared by 0 bases and J by 7 bases, with 8 bases of the junction left unmatched. The CDR3 region is CASSQDQYRGSGYTF. The CDR3 DNA reads TGTGCCAGCAGCCAAGATCAGTACAGGGGATCTGGCTACACCTTC.

The chain carries TRBV27 and TRBJ1-1, with TRBD1 as a possible D gene (6 bases). V gave up 5 bases and J gave up 6 bases, with 13 bases separating them. The CDR3 totals 13 residues. Germline V gene sequence: CDR1 MNHEY, CDR2 SMNVEV (reference sequence). The CDR3 protein is CASSPTGKAEAFF. The CDR3 DNA reads TGTGCCAGCAGTCCAACAGGGAAGGCTGAAGCTTTCTTT.

The chain joins TRBV7-7 to TRBJ2-1; the match to TRBD2 covers 9 bases. Per germline, CDR1 SSHAT and CDR2 FNYEAQ (reference sequence). The CDR3 has 17 residues. V lost 1 base and J lost 7; bases outside the gene matches: 11. The CDR3 sequence is CASSLVLRGRAGNEQFF. CDR3 sequence (DNA): TGTGCCAGCAGCTTAGTATTGCGCGGGAGGGCCGGGAATGAGCAGTTCTTC.

V usage is TRBV4-1 and J usage is TRBJ1-1; D ambiguous. The V gene's germline CDR1 is MGHRA and CDR2 YSYEKL. The CDR3 contains 14 residues. V dropped 1 base and J dropped 2 bases, with 8 bases sitting between them. The CDR3: CASSQVTANTEAFF. The DNA for the CDR3 is TGCGCCAGCAGCCAAGTTACAGCAAACACTGAAGCTTTCTTT.

V gene TRBV11-3 combines with J gene TRBJ2-1; possible D gene TRBD2, 5 bases. Trimming took off 1 base at V and 5 bases at J, with 6 bases between the two ends. The CDR3 contains 13 residues. Germline CDR1 SGHNT, CDR2 YENEEA. CDR3 DNA sequence: TGTGCCAGCAGCTTAGCGGGGAACAATGAGCAGTTCTTC. Translation: CASSLAGNNEQFF. The full variable domain, its missing parts supplied by reference TRBV11-3 and TRBJ2-1, is EAGVVQSPRYKIIEKKQPVAFWCNPISGHNTLYWYLQNLGQGPELLIRYENEEAVDDSQLPKDRFSAERLKGVDSTLKIQPAELGDSAVYLCASSLAGNNEQFFGPGTRLTVL.

The V gene is TRBV6-5, the J gene TRBJ1-1; D ambiguous. V lost 2 bases and J lost 1, with 8 bases in between. The germline V gene encodes CDR1 MNHEY and CDR2 SVGAGI. This CDR3 is built from 14 residues. The CDR3 DNA is TGTGCCAGCAGTTACGAACGGTGGAACACTGAAGCTTTCTTT. Encoded protein: CASSYERWNTEAFF.

In its sample, this clone was seen a few times. The chain carries TRBV4-1 and TRBJ2-7, with no clear D. The CDR3 runs 15 residues. Trimming shortened V by 0 bases and J by 5 bases, and 14 bases separated the two germline ends. Germline CDR1 is MGHRA and CDR2 is YSYEKL. This CDR3 is CASSQEGRDWHEQYF. As DNA, the CDR3 is TGCGCCAGCAGCCAAGAAGGTAGGGATTGGCACGAGCAGTACTTC.

This clone was observed many times. The chain links TRBV25-1 to TRBJ1-1, with D maybe TRBD1 (6 bases). Germline CDR1 is MGHDK and CDR2 is SYGVNS. The germline V and J ends were trimmed by 8 bases and 3 bases, with 16 bases remaining between them. This CDR3 region has 14 residues. CDR3 loop: CASFDGGSHTEAFF. CDR3 in DNA: TGTGCCAGCTTCGACGGGGGCTCGCACACTGAAGCTTTCTTT.

The chain is built from TRBV4-1 and TRBJ1-5; weak D call: TRBD1 (6 bases). This CDR3 has 14 amino acids. Trimming took 1 base from V and 7 from J, leaving 11 bases between them. CDR1 is MGHRA and CDR2 is YSYEKL in the germline V gene. CDR3 protein: CASSQGPGGQPQHF. The CDR3 region has the DNA TGCGCCAGCAGCCAAGGACCCGGGGGCCAGCCCCAGCATTTT.

The rearrangement links TRBV2 to TRBJ1-6, with 9 bases that match TRBD1. The CDR3 extends over 14 amino acids. In germline, CDR1 is SNHLY, CDR2 FYNNEI. Trimming cost V 10 bases and J 7 bases; bases outside gene matches: 8. Written as DNA, the CDR3 is TGTGCCACCCCGGGACAGGGAATCAATTCACCCCTCCACTTT. This gives the protein CATPGQGINSPLHF.

To note about this clone: This sample also contains other DNA sequences that code for the same CDR3. V usage is TRBV25-1 and J usage is TRBJ2-5, with 8 bases fitting TRBD2. The V segment lost 6 bases and the J segment 0 bases; nucleotides outside the gene matches: 3. The CDR3 loop spans 14 amino acids. Germline values: CDR1 MGHDK, CDR2 SYGVNS. The CDR3 protein is CASSERGHQETQYF. The CDR3 bases are TGTGCCAGCAGCGAGCGGGGGCACCAAGAGACCCAGTACTTC.

The chain recombines TRBV28 with TRBJ1-1, with D possibly being TRBD1 (5 bases). Between the trimmed V and J ends, which lost 6 bases and 0 bases, there was a span of 17 bases. The CDR3 runs to 16 residues. Germline loops: CDR1 MDHEN, CDR2 SYDVKM. This CDR3 is CASRPRPEGMNTEAFF. The DNA for the CDR3 is TGTGCCAGCAGACCGCGTCCCGAGGGGATGAACACTGAAGCTTTCTTT.

The chain recombines TRBV5-1 with TRBJ2-5, with 7 bases fitting TRBD1. CDR3 length equals 15 residues. The V gene end was trimmed by 4 bases and the J gene end by 2 bases; junction bases not matched to a gene: 8. Germline lookup yields CDR1 SGHRS and CDR2 YFSETQ. The CDR3 DNA reads as TGCGCCAGCAGCCTCCGGACAGGCGGTCAAGAGACCCAGTACTTC. This codes for CASSLRTGGQETQYF.

This rearrangement joins TRBV12-3 or TRBV12-4 to TRBJ2-3, with D maybe TRBD2 (6 bases). The CDR3 extends over 13 amino acids. The germline V and J ends were trimmed by 4 bases and 2 bases, with 7 bases remaining between them. In nucleotides, the CDR3 is TGTGCCAGCAGTTCGGGAGACACAGATACGCAGTATTTT. This translates into CASSSGDTDTQYF.

V and J are TRBV5-6 and TRBJ2-3; D gene uncertain. From germline, CDR1 is SGHDT and CDR2 YYEEEE. The CDR3 has 12 amino acids. V was trimmed by 0 bases and J by 5 bases, leaving 4 bases between them. DNA of the CDR3: TGTGCCAGCAGCTTGGGAGTAGATACGCAGTATTTT. This gives the protein CASSLGVDTQYF.

The chain combines TRBV9 with TRBJ1-4; 7 bases are a match to TRBD1. This CDR3 spans 15 amino acids. Germline-derived CDR1 and CDR2 are SGDLS and YYNGEE. V lost 4 bases, J lost 7 bases, and 10 bases stayed unmatched. CDR3 nucleotides: TGTGCCAGCAGCCAAGGGGACAGCTATGTTGAAAAACTGTTTTTT. Protein: CASSQGDSYVEKLFF.

V and J are TRBV27 and TRBJ2-2; 15 nucleotides line up with TRBD2. CDR3 length equals 20 residues. J was trimmed by 4 bases and V by 1 base; bases with no gene match: 10. CDR1 MNHEY and CDR2 SMNVEV come from the germline V gene (reference sequence). The CDR3 nucleotides are TGTGCCAGCAGTTTATGGGCCGCAGGACTAGCGGGGGGGCGCACCGGGGAGCTGTTTTTT. Encoded protein: CASSLWAAGLAGGRTGELFF.

The V call is TRBV3-1 (or the pseudogene TRBV3-2), the J call TRBJ2-7, with D unresolved. Germline V gene data show CDR1 as LGHDT and CDR2 as YNNKEL (reference sequence). The CDR3 is 14 amino acids. The ends were cut back, 0 bases at V and 3 bases at J, with 9 bases in the middle. This CDR3 reads CASSQDVSSYEQYF. CDR3 nucleotides: TGTGCCAGCAGCCAAGATGTTTCTAGCTACGAGCAGTACTTC.

This clone was recorded a few times. This sequence joins TRBV29-1 and TRBJ1-5; 7 bases are a match to TRBD1. J was trimmed by 5 bases and V by 6 bases; bases with no gene match: 7. Germline assignment: CDR1 SQVTM and CDR2 ANQGSEA. The CDR3 has 13 amino acids. CDR3: CSVTDRVDQPQHF. The CDR3, as DNA: TGCAGCGTCACTGACAGGGTGGATCAGCCCCAGCATTTT.

The genes are TRBV9 and TRBJ2-7, with D perhaps matching TRBD1 or TRBD2 (5 bases each). The germline V and J ends were trimmed by 0 bases and 6 bases, with 16 bases remaining between them. Germline-derived CDR1 and CDR2 are SGDLS and YYNGEE. The CDR3 consists of 15 residues. The CDR3 spells CASSVDWRPGPEQYF. The CDR3 bases are TGTGCCAGCAGCGTAGATTGGCGGCCGGGGCCCGAGCAGTACTTC.

The chain uses TRBV12-3 or TRBV12-4 and TRBJ1-1; no definite D call. The length of the CDR3 is 12 residues. Trimming removed 2 bases at V and 8 bases at J, with 9 bases between. The CDR3 nucleotides are TGTGCCAGCAGTTTACAAGGGATGGAAGCTTTCTTT. Amino acid sequence: CASSLQGMEAFF.

The gene calls are TRBV9 and TRBJ2-7; TRBD2 aligns across 7 bases. The junction had 8 bases not matched to a gene; V was cut back by 0 bases and J by 8 bases. The germline gives CDR1 SGDLS, CDR2 YYNGEE. This CDR3 has 14 amino acids. The CDR3 nucleotides read TGTGCCAGCAGCGTAGGAAATTGGGAGGGGAAGCAGTACTTC. This gives the protein CASSVGNWEGKQYF.

This chain links TRBV5-4 with TRBJ2-5; D gene unclear. In germline, CDR1 is SGHNT, CDR2 YYREEE (reference sequence). Trimming removed 0 bases from V and 1 base from J, with 1 base in between. The length of the CDR3 is 12 residues. CDR3 sequence reads: CASSLVQETQYF. The CDR3 DNA sequence: TGTGCCAGCAGCTTGGTCCAAGAGACCCAGTACTTC.

The chain carries TRBV14 and TRBJ2-7; D is uncertain. The CDR3 runs 15 residues. V was cut by 4 bases and J by 1 base, with 14 bases left in between. Germline V lookup: CDR1 SGHDN, CDR2 FVKESK. The CDR3 protein is CASSPLGLRSYEQYF. DNA of the CDR3: TGTGCCAGCAGCCCCCTAGGTTTGCGGTCCTACGAGCAGTACTTC.

V usage is TRBV30 and J usage is TRBJ1-6, with D possibly TRBD1 on 6 matching bases. The V end lost 8 bases, the J end lost 10 bases, and 21 bases lay between the germline ends. Germline-derived CDR1 and CDR2 are GTSNPN and SVGIG (reference sequence). CDR3 size: 14 residues. The CDR3 here is CALAQVRRGSPLHF. CDR3 coding DNA: TGTGCCCTCGCCCAGGTCCGGAGGGGGTCACCCCTCCACTTT.

This clone showed up just once. The V gene is TRBV7-6, the J gene TRBJ2-1, with D uncertain. The CDR3 runs 12 residues. The V gene lost 1 base and the J gene lost 10 bases, with 8 bases spanning the gap. Germline lookup yields CDR1 SGHVS and CDR2 FNYEAQ. CDR3 in amino acids: CASSLEGIEQFF. CDR3 DNA: TGTGCCAGCAGCTTAGAAGGGATCGAGCAGTTCTTC.